The 7 T cell receptor beta chains presented below share a single source sample, sequenced in a study of cytomegalovirus exposure and HLA in healthy donors. A multiplex PCR was run with 60 Vbeta primers and 13 Jbeta primers. Repertoires were generated with immunoSEQ multiplex PCR, while TCRdb's copy carries only in-frame clones and drops some. The sample gives tens of thousands of clones, 74% of which show up once; roughly 6.7% is in the top ten. Material for sequencing was PBMCs. Source of these receptors: a man under 40 in good health and CMV-seronegative.

The V gene is TRBV6-1, the J gene TRBJ1-2; TRBD1 agrees at 9 bases. The trim removed 4 bases at V and 2 bases at J, leaving 2 bases unmatched. CDR1 is MNHNS, CDR2 SASEGT, per germline. This CDR3 contains 14 residues. CDR3 residues: CASSAGTGNYGYTF. In DNA, the CDR3 is TGTGCCAGCAGTGCCGGGACAGGGAACTATGGCTACACCTTC.

The chain uses TRBV5-1 and TRBJ1-6; 7 bases are a match to TRBD1. This CDR3 comprises 16 residues. The germline V gene encodes CDR1 SGHRS and CDR2 YFSETQ. After removal of 0 bases from V and 7 bases from J, the junction contained 7 bases not matched to a gene. CDR3 amino acids: CASSLGVGTANSPLHF. The CDR3 bases are TGCGCCAGCAGCTTGGGGGTAGGGACAGCAAATTCACCCCTCCACTTT.

The rearrangement links TRBV16 to TRBJ1-4; 10 bases fit TRBD1. CDR1 and CDR2 (germline): KGHSY, FQNENV. CDR3 length equals 16 residues. The ends lost 4 bases at V and 5 bases at J; junction bases unmatched: 7. The CDR3 loop is CASSPTRQGANEKLFF. The CDR3 DNA is TGTGCCAGCAGCCCCACCAGACAGGGGGCGAATGAAAAACTGTTTTTT.

This chain links TRBV9 with TRBJ2-1; 8 positions agree with TRBD2. Losses at the gene ends were 2 bases for V and 6 bases for J; bases not matched to a gene: 13. The germline V gene has CDR1 SGDLS and CDR2 YYNGEE. The CDR3 contains 17 residues. The CDR3 reads CASSVRGSSGSFNEQFF. The CDR3 region has the DNA TGTGCCAGCAGCGTCCGGGGAAGCAGCGGGAGTTTCAATGAGCAGTTCTTC.

The chain couples TRBV14 to TRBJ2-7; 11 bases map to TRBD1. There are 16 residues in the CDR3. The germline V gene has CDR1 SGHDN and CDR2 FVKESK. The J segment lost 4 bases and the V segment lost 0 bases, leaving 5 bases of the junction unmatched. The CDR3 coding sequence is TGTGCCAGCAGCCAAGATCCGGGACAGGGGGTTTACGAGCAGTACTTC. It encodes CASSQDPGQGVYEQYF. The full variable domain, in which reference TRBV14 and TRBJ2-7 provide the parts outside the CDR3, is EAGVTQFPSHSVIEKGQTVTLRCDPISGHDNLYWYRRVMGKEIKFLLHFVKESKQDESGMPNNRFLAERTGGTYSTLKVQPAELEDSGVYFCASSQDPGQGVYEQYFGPGTRLTVT.

The chain recombines TRBV2 with TRBJ1-6, with 10 bases fitting TRBD1. The CDR3 is 16 amino acids. From germline, CDR1 is SNHLY and CDR2 FYNNEI. With V trimmed by 0 bases and J by 14 bases, 10 bases remained unmatched. CDR3 in amino acids: CASSEALGQGLFSLHF. DNA of the CDR3: TGTGCCAGCAGTGAAGCGCTGGGACAGGGGCTTTTTTCCCTCCACTTT. Complete variable domain (other parts from reference TRBV2 and TRBJ1-6): EPEVTQTPSHQVTQMGQEVILRCVPISNHLYFYWYRQILGQKVEFLVSFYNNEISEKSEIFDDQFSVERPDGSNFTLKIRSTKLEDSAMYFCASSEALGQGLFSLHFGNGTRLTVT.

The V call is TRBV9, the J call TRBJ2-1, with D tentatively TRBD1 (5 bases). Trimming cost V 3 bases and J 10 bases, with 11 bases left between them. The germline V gene encodes CDR1 SGDLS and CDR2 YYNGEE. The CDR3 has 12 residues. The CDR3 sequence is CASSGGPGEQFF. The CDR3 DNA sequence: TGTGCCAGCAGCGGAGGACCAGGGGAGCAGTTCTTC.